Here is one TCR beta chain with its context. The data derive from a study of T-cell memory formation after mild COVID-19. TCRdb analysed the 5' RACE reads with MiXCR anew, one entry per CDR3 protein. The sample shows fewer than 550,000 distinct CDR3 sequences, 20% of them seen only once. The TCR was taken from an adult woman who had mild COVID-19 (a few samples of this study predate the infection). Cell type and time point are not known. The sample taken for sequencing was PBMCs or a T cell subset sorted from them (not recorded which).

DNA for the CDR3: TGTGCCAGCAGCTTGGATGGGACAGGGAGCACTGAAGCTTTCTTT. This gives the protein CASSLDGTGSTEAFF. The chain combines TRBV5-6 with TRBJ1-1; 9 nucleotides align to TRBD1. Germline assignment: CDR1 SGHDT and CDR2 YYEEEE. V shed 0 bases and J 4 bases; nucleotides not matched to a gene: 4. The CDR3 has 15 residues.